The 16 T cell receptor beta chains listed next were all sequenced from one sample in a study of shared clonotypes between healthy human individuals. TCRdb's copy holds only in-frame clones and misses some; the assay was immunoSEQ multiplex PCR. The sample carries 2 million to 2.5 million clones, just over 90% recorded once. The sequencing input was naive CD4+ T cells from PBMCs. Subset here: CD45RA+ positively selected. The receptors shown here come from a man between 18 and 29 years old in good health. Some clones in this sample may be carry-over from other donors' samples.

The chain is built from TRBV6-5 and TRBJ2-7; tentative D call: TRBD2 (6 bases). The V end was cut by 0 bases, the J end by 6 bases, with 15 bases between. CDR3 length: 15 residues. Germline V lookup: CDR1 MNHEY, CDR2 SVGAGI. CDR3 nucleotides: TGTGCCAGCAGTTACTCGAAGCTAGCGCGGGGCGAGCAGTACTTC. Translated, it gives CASSYSKLARGEQYF.

This rearrangement joins TRBV6-1 to TRBJ2-1, with 11 bases lining up with TRBD2. The trim removed 6 bases at V and 7 bases at J, leaving 8 bases unmatched. The CDR3 covers 15 residues. Germline V gene data show CDR1 as MNHNS and CDR2 as SASEGT. The CDR3 region has the DNA TGTGCCAGCAGGACTAGCGGGATTAGGACGAATGAGCAGTTCTTC. This gives the protein CASRTSGIRTNEQFF.

The J gene is TRBJ1-3, the V gene TRBV5-6; D unresolved. Germline V CDR1 and CDR2: SGHDT, YYEEEE. There are 16 residues in the CDR3. V was pared by 0 bases and J by 0 bases, with 10 bases between. This CDR3 is CASSLDRRNSGNTIYF. The CDR3 nucleotides are TGTGCCAGCAGCTTGGATAGACGGAACTCTGGAAACACCATATATTTT.

V usage is TRBV5-1 and J usage is TRBJ1-3, with TRBD1 as a possible D gene (5 bases). Looked up from germline, CDR1 is SGHRS and CDR2 is YFSETQ. The CDR3 covers 14 residues. Trimming cost V 7 bases and J 2 bases, with 13 bases left between them. CDR3 DNA: TGCGCCAGCTCCCAGGGAGGGGCTGGAAACACCATATATTTT. This translates into CASSQGGAGNTIYF.

The genes are TRBV28 and TRBJ1-2; D is unresolved. CDR1 is MDHEN, CDR2 SYDVKM, per germline. Trimming cost V 7 bases and J 8 bases, with 17 bases left between them. The CDR3 sequence is 13 residues long. The CDR3 DNA follows: TGTGCCAGCACCCTAGCACAGCTTTTAGGCTACACCTTC. This encodes CASTLAQLLGYTF.

V is TRBV5-8 and J is TRBJ2-6; D is unclear. This CDR3 is 15 amino acids long. The germline V gene encodes CDR1 SGHTS and CDR2 YDEGEE. Trimming cost V 0 bases and J 0 bases, with 4 bases left between them. The CDR3 bases are TGTGCCAGCAGCTTGGAGCGCTCTGGGGCCAACGTCCTGACTTTC. This translates into CASSLERSGANVLTF. Based on the CDR3 plus reference TRBV5-8 and TRBJ2-6, the full variable domain is EAGVTQSPTHLIKTRGQQATLRCSPISGHTSVYWYQQALGLGLQFLLWYDEGEERNRGNFPPRFSGRQFPNYSSELNVNALELEDSALYLCASSLERSGANVLTFGAGSRLTVL.

V gene TRBV6-5 combines with J gene TRBJ2-7; D might be TRBD1 (6 bases). The germline V gene encodes CDR1 MNHEY and CDR2 SVGAGI. V was clipped by 4 bases and J by 5 bases, with 15 bases between them. The length of the CDR3 is 14 residues. The CDR3 is CASSFNRASHEQYF. The CDR3 region has the DNA TGTGCCAGCAGTTTTAACAGGGCTTCCCACGAGCAGTACTTC.

This clone was counted only a few times. The chain joins TRBV27 to TRBJ2-7, with 9 bases identical to TRBD2. CDR3 length: 14 residues. In germline, CDR1 is MNHEY, CDR2 SMNVEV (reference sequence). Losses at the gene ends were 8 bases for V and 5 bases for J; bases not matched to a gene: 10. The CDR3 loop is CASASAGGLDEQYF. The CDR3, as DNA: TGTGCCAGCGCCTCCGCGGGAGGGCTCGACGAGCAGTACTTC.

The chain employs TRBV11-1 and TRBJ2-3; D is unclear. From germline, CDR1 is SGHAT and CDR2 FQDESV (reference sequence). The CDR3 sequence is 15 residues long. V lost 3 bases to trimming and J lost 2 bases, with 12 bases between them. The CDR3 DNA sequence: TGTGCCAGCAGCTTTCGGGCAGCATTCACAGATACGCAGTATTTT. It translates to CASSFRAAFTDTQYF.

The rearrangement uses TRBV4-1 and TRBJ1-1; D is possibly TRBD1 (6 bases). This CDR3 comprises 16 residues. Trimming left V 4 bases short and J 3 bases short, with 18 bases between. The germline V gene has CDR1 MGHRA and CDR2 YSYEKL. This CDR3 reads CASSRGGQGVDTEAFF. The CDR3 DNA reads as TGCGCCAGCAGCCGAGGGGGTCAAGGCGTGGACACTGAAGCTTTCTTT.

The chain has TRBV18 and TRBJ2-2; TRBD1 might be the D (6 bases). This CDR3 is 16 amino acids long. From germline, CDR1 is KGHSH and CDR2 LQKENI. Trimming removed 5 bases from V and 4 bases from J, with 17 bases in between. The CDR3 is CASSARPQGSTGELFF. The CDR3 DNA reads as TGTGCCAGCTCAGCCCGCCCCCAGGGGAGCACCGGGGAGCTGTTTTTT.

The chain joins TRBV28 to TRBJ1-5; possibly TRBD1 for D (5 bases). The CDR3 length is 15 residues. Looked up from germline, CDR1 is MDHEN and CDR2 is SYDVKM. Deletions cut 7 bases from V and 5 bases from J, with 18 bases between. CDR3 in DNA: TGTGCCAGCATTCCCGGGGGGTCTCGCTATCAGCCCCAGCATTTT. Its protein product is CASIPGGSRYQPQHF.

The chain is built from TRBV6-5 and TRBJ1-1; D is unclear. This CDR3 region has 16 residues. Trimming took 4 bases from V and 1 from J, leaving 16 bases between them. CDR1 and CDR2 from the germline V gene are MNHEY and SVGAGI. In nucleotides, the CDR3 is TGTGCCAGCAGTTCCCACCCCGGGTCAAGGAACACTGAAGCTTTCTTT. Translating it yields CASSSHPGSRNTEAFF.

This chain links TRBV27 with TRBJ2-3; a weak D match, TRBD2 (5 bases). V was shortened by 6 bases and J by 3 bases, with 10 bases between the two germline ends. This CDR3 comprises 13 residues. Germline V gives CDR1 MNHEY, CDR2 SMNVEV (reference sequence). The CDR3 nucleotides are TGTGCCAGCAGCCCGACGGGGACAGATACGCAGTATTTT. It yields the protein CASSPTGTDTQYF.

The chain carries TRBV7-7 and TRBJ1-5, with D uncertain. CDR1 SSHAT and CDR2 FNYEAQ come from the germline V gene (reference sequence). V was shortened by 4 bases and J by 7 bases, with 11 bases between the two germline ends. CDR3 length: 13 amino acids. The CDR3 sequence: CASSSDRGQPQHF. The CDR3 DNA reads as TGTGCCAGCAGCTCCGATCGGGGACAGCCCCAGCATTTT.

The chain links TRBV18 to TRBJ1-1, with D tentatively TRBD1 (6 bases). V lost 0 bases and J lost 1, with 9 bases in between. CDR3 length equals 15 residues. CDR1 and CDR2 (germline): KGHSH, LQKENI. The CDR3 protein is CASSPPGTRNTEAFF. DNA of the CDR3: TGTGCCAGCTCACCACCCGGGACAAGGAACACTGAAGCTTTCTTT. Full variable domain (missing parts from reference TRBV18 and TRBJ1-1): NAGVMQNPRHLVRRRGQEARLRCSPMKGHSHVYWYRQLPEEGLKFMVYLQKENIIDESGMPKERFSAEFPKEGPSILRIQQVVRGDSAAYFCASSPPGTRNTEAFFGQGTRLTVV.